One sample yielded the 9 T cell receptor beta chains listed below, sequenced in a study of blood T cell repertoires in COVID-19. Data came from immunoSEQ multiplex PCR; TCRdb stores just in-frame clones and leaves some out. Of some 270,000 clones listed, around nine tenths are singletons. Sequenced input: peripheral blood. The receptors derive from a man between 40 and 49 years old with active or convalescent COVID-19.

This rearrangement joins TRBV7-6 to TRBJ2-1, with 8 bases fitting TRBD2. The CDR3 runs to 16 residues. Losses at the gene ends were 0 bases for V and 7 bases for J; bases not matched to a gene: 8. CDR1 and CDR2 (germline): SGHVS, FNYEAQ. CDR3 coding DNA: TGTGCCAGCAGCTTAGCCCGGACTAGCCGACGAAATGAGCAGTTCTTC. It translates to CASSLARTSRRNEQFF.

The V and J genes are TRBV13 and TRBJ1-4; 7 bases are shared with TRBD1. The trim removed 5 bases at V and 4 bases at J, leaving 7 bases unmatched. Per the germline V gene, CDR1 is PRHDT and CDR2 is FYEKMQ (reference sequence). The CDR3 is 15 residues long. The CDR3 spells CASSPRDRDNEKLFF. The CDR3 nucleotides are TGTGCCAGCAGCCCCAGGGACAGAGATAATGAAAAACTGTTTTTT. Using reference TRBV13 and TRBJ1-4 for the parts outside the CDR3, the full variable domain is AAGVIQSPRHLIKEKRETATLKCYPIPRHDTVYWYQQGPGQDPQFLISFYEKMQSDKGSIPDRFSAQQFSDYHSELNMSSLELGDSALYFCASSPRDRDNEKLFFGSGTQLSVL.

V and J are TRBV11-2 and TRBJ2-7; a possible D gene is TRBD1 (5 bases). This CDR3 has 17 residues. Germline assignment: CDR1 SGHAT and CDR2 FQNNGV. The ends were cut back, 6 bases at V and 4 bases at J, with 25 bases in the middle. The DNA of the CDR3 is TGTGCCAGCAGTCGACAGCAGAACTCCGACTCCCATTACGAGCAGTACTTC. It encodes CASSRQQNSDSHYEQYF.

V and J are TRBV19 and TRBJ2-5; a weak D match, TRBD2 (6 bases). V lost 5 bases and J 0 bases, leaving 7 bases between the germline ends. CDR1 and CDR2 (germline): LNHDA, SQIVND (reference sequence). This CDR3 contains 13 residues. CDR3 sequence (DNA): TGTGCCAGTAGTGGGGGGTACCAAGAGACCCAGTACTTC. It specifies CASSGGYQETQYF.

This chain uses TRBV18 with TRBJ2-3; tentative D call: TRBD1 (5 bases). The CDR3 is made up of 16 amino acids. V was cut by 1 base and J by 6 bases, with 17 bases left in between. CDR1 and CDR2 from the germline V gene are KGHSH and LQKENI. CDR3 sequence reads: CASSPLQEKSRDTQYF. The CDR3 bases are TGTGCCAGCTCACCACTACAGGAGAAGTCAAGGGATACGCAGTATTTT.

The chain carries TRBV11-2 and TRBJ1-6; TRBD1 matches 7 bases. CDR1 is SGHAT and CDR2 is FQNNGV in the germline V gene. The J segment lost 9 bases and the V segment lost 4 bases, leaving 9 bases of the junction unmatched. CDR3 size: 15 residues. The CDR3 nucleotides are TGTGCCAGCAGCTGGGACAGAACCTCGGGTTCACCCCTCCACTTT. It translates to CASSWDRTSGSPLHF.

The rearrangement uses TRBV25-1 and TRBJ2-1; tentative D call: TRBD2 (6 bases). CDR1 is MGHDK and CDR2 is SYGVNS in the germline V gene. The CDR3 has 15 residues. The V end was cut by 4 bases, the J end by 2 bases, with 12 bases between. In DNA, the CDR3 is TGTGCCAGCAGTGGAGTGGGGGGAACCTACAATGAGCAGTTCTTC. Amino acids: CASSGVGGTYNEQFF. The variable domain in full, completed from reference TRBV25-1 and TRBJ2-1, reads EADIYQTPRYLVIGTGKKITLECSQTMGHDKMYWYQQDPGMELHLIHYSYGVNSTEKGDLSSESTVSRIRTEHFPLTLESARPSHTSQYLCASSGVGGTYNEQFFGPGTRLTVL.

This clone came up once. The chain has TRBV5-1 and TRBJ2-5; 10 positions agree with TRBD2. The CDR3 consists of 15 residues. With V trimmed by 5 bases and J by 1 base, 5 bases remained unmatched. Looked up from germline, CDR1 is SGHRS and CDR2 is YFSETQ. Written as DNA, the CDR3 is TGCGCCAGCAGATTAGCGGGGGGACCCCAAGAGACCCAGTACTTC. This sequence encodes CASRLAGGPQETQYF.

For this clone: The same CDR3 arises from other DNA sequences in this sample as well. The V gene is TRBV11-2, the J gene TRBJ2-7; no clear D gene. The CDR3 has 12 amino acids. CDR1 is SGHAT and CDR2 is FQNNGV in the germline V gene. V gave up 2 bases and J gave up 2 bases, with 4 bases separating them. CDR3 residues: CASSLTAYEQYF. The CDR3 DNA is TGTGCCAGCAGCTTAACAGCCTACGAGCAGTACTTC.